Described below is a single T cell receptor (beta chain) sequence and its context. Germline CDR1 reads SGHAT; CDR2 reads FQNNGV. The junction had 4 bases not matched to a gene; V was cut back by 4 bases and J by 4 bases. This CDR3 spans 15 amino acids. Produced via immunoSEQ multiplex PCR; TCRdb's table is partial and in-frame only. The sample lists more than 13,000 clones, approximately 62% occurring once. These data belong to a study of CD4+ T cells in melanoma. V is TRBV11-2 and J is TRBJ2-3; 11 bases match TRBD1. The sequenced sample consisted of cells from a culture (not recorded whether cultured in vitro). This receptor was taken from a human donor with melanoma. The chain's CDR3 is CASSSMGQGADTQYF. The CDR3, as DNA: TGTGCCAGCAGCTCAATGGGACAGGGGGCAGATACGCAGTATTTT.